This entry concerns a single T cell receptor (beta chain). This specimen belongs to a study of blood T cell repertoires in COVID-19. Here immunoSEQ multiplex PCR was the method, and the copy in TCRdb shows in-frame clones only, minus some. The data hold 190,000 or so clones, with roughly 94% observed a single time. The CDR3 has 13 amino acids. Germline CDR1 and CDR2: SGHDT and YYEEEE. V was clipped by 3 bases and J by 6 bases; unmatched bases: 4. Sequencing was performed on peripheral blood. This chain joins TRBV5-6 and TRBJ2-7, with 9 bases that match TRBD1. This receptor was identified in a man under 40 with COVID-19, enrolled during active disease. CDR3 DNA sequence: TGTGCCAGCAGCTCCGGACAGGGGCCCGAGCAGTACTTC. Translation gives CASSSGQGPEQYF. Together with reference TRBV5-6 and TRBJ2-7, the CDR3 gives the full variable domain: DAGVTQSPTHLIKTRGQQVTLRCSPKSGHDTVSWYQQALGQGPQFIFQYYEEEERQRGNFPDRFSGHQFPNYSSELNVNALLLGDSALYLCASSSGQGPEQYFGPGTRLTVT.